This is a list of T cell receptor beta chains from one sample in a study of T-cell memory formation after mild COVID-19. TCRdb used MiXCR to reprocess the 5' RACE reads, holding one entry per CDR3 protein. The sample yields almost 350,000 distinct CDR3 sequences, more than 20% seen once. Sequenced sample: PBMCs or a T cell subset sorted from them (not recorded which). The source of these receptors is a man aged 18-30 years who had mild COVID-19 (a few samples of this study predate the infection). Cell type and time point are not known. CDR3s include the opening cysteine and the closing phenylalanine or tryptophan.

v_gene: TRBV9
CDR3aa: CASSVAGLPGTDTQYF

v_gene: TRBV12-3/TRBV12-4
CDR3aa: CASRLGVEQFF

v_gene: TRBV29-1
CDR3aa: CSVETGGHSGDTQYF

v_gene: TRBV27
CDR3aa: CASSLSIWALYTEAFF

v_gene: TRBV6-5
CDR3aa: CASSYYRDRVLDTQYF

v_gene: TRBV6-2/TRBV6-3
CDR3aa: CARDGQGGKKEAFF

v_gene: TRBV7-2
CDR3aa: CASSLMGSLSGANVLTF

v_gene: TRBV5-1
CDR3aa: CASSTTSGTGTRSPLHF

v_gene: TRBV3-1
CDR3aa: CASSQDRGGNGYTF

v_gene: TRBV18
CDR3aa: CASSPAGLESPLHF

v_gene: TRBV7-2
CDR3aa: CASRPRAGTIGTEQYF

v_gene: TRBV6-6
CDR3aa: CASSHAEVSYEQYF

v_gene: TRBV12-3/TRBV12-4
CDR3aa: CASRWGTGLGTQYF

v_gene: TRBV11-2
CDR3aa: CASSRTPLAGASTDTQYF

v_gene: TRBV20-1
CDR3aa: CSEGTPAATQYF

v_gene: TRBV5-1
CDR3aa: CASSSGQGLSEAFF

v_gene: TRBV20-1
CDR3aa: CSAHDRGTEAFF

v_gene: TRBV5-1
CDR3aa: CASKVWGDRYNEQFF

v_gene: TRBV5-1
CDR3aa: CASSLAALAGLDEQFF

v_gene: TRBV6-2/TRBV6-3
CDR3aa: CATGDTLGYEQYF

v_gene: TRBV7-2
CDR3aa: CASSLGASPSMQYF

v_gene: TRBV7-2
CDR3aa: CASKESPSTGELFF

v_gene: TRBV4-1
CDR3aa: CASSPPPGNTIYF

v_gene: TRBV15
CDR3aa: CATSRDQVRGETQYF

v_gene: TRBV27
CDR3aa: CASTGSGSEAFF

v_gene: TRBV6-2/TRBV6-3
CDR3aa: CASRWDGFSYEQYF

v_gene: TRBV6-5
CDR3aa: CASSPASGRTDTQYF

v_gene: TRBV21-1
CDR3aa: CASSTRQGANEQFF

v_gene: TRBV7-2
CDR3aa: CASSPSLAGGNIQYF

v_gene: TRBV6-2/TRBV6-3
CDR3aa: CASRPPGTADTQYF